Given below is one T cell receptor beta chain in context. Its antigen remains unidentified. It was with 60 Vbeta and 13 Jbeta primers that the PCR ran. TCRdb's table, derived via immunoSEQ multiplex PCR, lists solely in-frame clones and lacks some. Here the sample table reports roughly 51,000 clones. This specimen belongs to a study of cytomegalovirus exposure and HLA in healthy donors. V gave up 0 bases and J gave up 2 bases, with 11 bases separating them. This CDR3 comprises 15 residues. Germline CDR1 MGHRA, CDR2 YSYEKL. Overall study results and limits: In all likelihood, a cluster of highly shared sequence variants was a sequencing artifact.

Sequencing was done on a sample of PBMCs. The receptor was derived from a male donor in good health and CMV-seropositive. The rearrangement joins TRBV4-1 to TRBJ2-7, with D possibly being TRBD2 (6 bases). CDR3 sequence (DNA): TGCGCCAGCAGCCAAGAGACGGGGGATACCTACGAGCAGTACTTC. Amino acids: CASSQETGDTYEQYF.